The next 18 T cell receptor beta chains were all read from a single sample in a study of T-cell reconstitution after alpha-beta-depleted transplantation in children (TCRdb year 2016). The method behind the library was PCR. For sequencing, an Illumina HiSeq 2500 was employed. Molecular barcoding was employed in the preparation of TCR libraries, with unique molecular identifiers being used to normalize TCRbeta repertoire quantification. TCRdb reran the public reads through fastp at Q25 and MiXCR, keeping productive beta chains. Identical CDR3 protein sequences are pooled into one entry, listed with their most common genes and DNA. The sample data list roughly 100,000 distinct CDR3 sequences, and about 8% of these were observed just once. About a sixth of the sample lies in the top ten. According to the study, the label for this sample's treatment or condition signals: allogeneic hematopoietic cell transplantation with graft depleted of TCRalphabeta T cells and CD19 B cells.

Sequencing used PBMCs, obtained before TCRalphabeta/CD19-depleted stem cell transplant. These receptors were taken from a boy younger than 10 with acute lymphoblastic leukemia, due to receive a stem cell transplant.

This clonotype was detected ten times or more. This rearrangement joins TRBV5-6 to TRBJ1-2, with D possibly TRBD1 on 5 matching bases. With 6 bases removed from V and 9 bases from J, the gap between germline ends came to 18 bases. Germline V CDR1 and CDR2: SGHDT, YYEEEE. The CDR3 has 13 residues. DNA for the CDR3: TGTGCCAGCACCCACGGCCGGGACGGCAGCTACACCTTC. Protein sequence: CASTHGRDGSYTF.

The chain uses TRBV13 and TRBJ1-1; the match to TRBD1 covers 8 bases. This CDR3 has 15 amino acids. V lost 5 bases and J lost 5; bases outside the gene matches: 10. Germline loops: CDR1 PRHDT, CDR2 FYEKMQ (reference sequence). CDR3 loop: CASSPQTTGGTEAFF. The DNA of the CDR3 is TGTGCCAGCAGCCCCCAGACCACAGGGGGGACTGAAGCTTTCTTT.

The J gene is TRBJ2-7, the V gene TRBV9; 12 positions agree with TRBD1. Germline CDR1 SGDLS, CDR2 YYNGEE. The length of the CDR3 is 14 residues. Germline trimming cut 3 bases from V and 5 bases from J; bases unmatched to any gene: 3. CDR3 region: CASSEGQGAHEQYF. Here the CDR3 DNA reads TGTGCCAGCAGCGAGGGACAGGGGGCCCACGAGCAGTACTTC.

This clonotype came up many times. This chain connects TRBV7-9 to TRBJ2-6; possible D gene TRBD2, 6 bases. This CDR3 has 16 residues. Looked up from germline, CDR1 is SEHNR and CDR2 is FQNEAQ (reference sequence). V was trimmed by 4 bases and J by 0 bases, leaving 10 bases between them. CDR3 sequence: CASSSPGSSGANVLTF. The CDR3 region has the DNA TGTGCCAGCAGCTCCCCCGGGAGCTCTGGGGCCAACGTCCTGACTTTC.

CDR3 nucleotides: TGTGCCAGCAGTGAGGGACTAGCGGTTTACAATGAGCAGTTCTTC. This translates into CASSEGLAVYNEQFF. The chain has TRBV6-1 and TRBJ2-1, with 11 positions matching TRBD2. After removal of 3 bases from V and 4 bases from J, the junction contained 2 bases not matched to a gene. This CDR3 region has 15 residues. The germline V gene has CDR1 MNHNS and CDR2 SASEGT.

This clonotype was counted at least ten times. The chain recombines TRBV4-1 with TRBJ2-7; D possibly corresponds to TRBD1 (6 bases). Germline V gene lookup returns CDR1 MGHRA and CDR2 YSYEKL. This CDR3 is 19 amino acids long. V was cut by 0 bases and J by 0 bases, with 21 bases left in between. CDR3 in amino acids: CASSQEGLGQSHSSYEQYF. The CDR3, as DNA: TGCGCCAGCAGCCAAGAAGGCCTTGGACAGTCCCACAGCTCCTACGAGCAGTACTTC.

This clonotype was seen at least ten times. This chain uses TRBV20-1 with TRBJ2-5; 7 bases match TRBD1. This CDR3 region has 14 residues. Germline loops: CDR1 DFQATT, CDR2 SNEGSKA (reference sequence). J gave up 1 base and V 3 bases, and 5 bases lay outside the gene matches. This chain's CDR3 is CSARDDRAQETQYF. The DNA of the CDR3 is TGCAGTGCTAGGGACGACAGGGCCCAAGAGACCCAGTACTTC.

This clonotype was picked up many times. The gene calls are TRBV20-1 and TRBJ1-1; 9 bases fit TRBD1. This CDR3 comprises 17 residues. CDR1 DFQATT and CDR2 SNEGSKA come from the germline V gene (reference sequence). V lost 5 bases and J lost 3; bases outside the gene matches: 16. The CDR3, as DNA: TGCAGTGCTCGACCACTTCCGGGACAGGGCCTAGACACTGAAGCTTTCTTT. Encoded protein: CSARPLPGQGLDTEAFF.

This clonotype was seen once. The chain carries TRBV6-4 and TRBJ2-3; D ambiguous. V gave up 6 bases and J gave up 1 base, with 11 bases separating them. Germline V lookup: CDR1 MRHNA, CDR2 SNTAGT. The CDR3 spans 14 residues. This CDR3 is CASSRQGGTDTQYF. CDR3 sequence (DNA): TGTGCCAGCAGCCGACAAGGCGGCACAGATACGCAGTATTTT.

In its sample, this clonotype was seen a few times. V gene TRBV19 combines with J gene TRBJ2-1; the match to TRBD2 covers 8 bases. Germline V gene lookup returns CDR1 LNHDA and CDR2 SQIVND (reference sequence). CDR3 length: 15 residues. The J segment lost 7 bases and the V segment lost 5 bases, leaving 10 bases of the junction unmatched. The CDR3 protein is CASSLGTRGPNEQFF. The CDR3 DNA reads as TGTGCCAGTAGTTTGGGGACTAGAGGCCCTAATGAGCAGTTCTTC.

This clonotype was seen only a few times. The V gene is TRBV5-1, the J gene TRBJ1-5; 7 bases are shared with TRBD1. Germline trimming cut 4 bases from V and 0 bases from J; bases unmatched to any gene: 22. This CDR3 is built from 21 residues. The germline gives CDR1 SGHRS, CDR2 YFSETQ. The CDR3 DNA follows: TGCGCCAGCAGCCTACCACAGGGGCGCGGCGGGCGACAGTATAGCAATCAGCCCCAGCATTTT. It specifies CASSLPQGRGGRQYSNQPQHF.

The chain has TRBV25-1 and TRBJ1-2, with 9 bases matching TRBD1. The germline CDR1 and CDR2 sequences are MGHDK and SYGVNS. The junction had 4 bases not matched to a gene; V was cut back by 5 bases and J by 6 bases. The CDR3 sequence is 13 residues long. DNA of the CDR3: TGTGCCAGCAGTACAGGGGGCAGGAATGGCTACACCTTC. The encoded protein is CASSTGGRNGYTF.

In this sample, this clonotype turned up many times. V gene TRBV5-1 combines with J gene TRBJ1-4; 9 bases agree with TRBD1. Germline CDR1 is SGHRS and CDR2 is YFSETQ. The CDR3 totals 16 residues. Trimming at V came to 5 bases and at J to 8 bases, leaving 13 bases not matched to a gene. The CDR3 region is CASSQRGTGRGEKLFF. For the CDR3, the DNA is TGCGCCAGCAGTCAACGGGGGACAGGGCGAGGAGAAAAACTGTTTTTT.

In this sample, this clonotype turned up once. Possible read error: a much larger clone is one base away. In nucleotides, the CDR3 is TGTGCCAGCAGCCACGACAGGGCTGCAGATACGCAGTATTTT. Its translation: CASSHDRAADTQYF. The chain recombines TRBV7-2 with TRBJ2-3; TRBD1 matches 7 bases. J was trimmed by 4 bases and V by 5 bases; bases with no gene match: 6. Germline V gene sequence: CDR1 SGHTA, CDR2 FQGNSA. The CDR3 extends over 14 amino acids.

This clonotype was seen a handful of times. The gene calls are TRBV7-9 and TRBJ1-5, with TRBD1 matching 7 bases. The CDR3 runs to 16 residues. J gave up 4 bases and V 3 bases, and 9 bases lay outside the gene matches. Germline-derived CDR1 and CDR2 are SEHNR and FQNEAQ (reference sequence). CDR3 sequence (DNA): TGTGCCAGCAGCTTTAGTGGCCAGGGGGAGAATCAGCCCCAGCATTTT. This gives the protein CASSFSGQGENQPQHF. Filled out from reference TRBV7-9 and TRBJ1-5, the complete variable domain reads DTGVSQNPRHKITKRGQNVTFRCDPISEHNRLYWYRQTLGQGPEFLTYFQNEAQLEKSRLLSDRFSAERPKGSFSTLEIQRTEQGDSAMYLCASSFSGQGENQPQHFGDGTRLSIL.

This clonotype was counted many times. V and J are TRBV20-1 and TRBJ2-2; TRBD1 is a possible D gene (5 bases). CDR3 size: 15 residues. The V and J ends lost 0 bases and 5 bases respectively, with 13 bases between them. Germline loops: CDR1 DFQATT, CDR2 SNEGSKA (reference sequence). Here the CDR3 DNA reads TGCAGTGCTAGAGATCCCAAGACAGTGACCGGGGAGCTGTTTTTT. Translated, it gives CSARDPKTVTGELFF.

This clonotype was seen a handful of times. The junction departs from the called germline gene at one end, perhaps through a read error. The V gene is TRBV7-6, the J gene TRBJ1-2; 11 bases agree with TRBD1. Germline CDR1 reads SGHVS; CDR2 reads FNYEAQ. The CDR3 sequence is 13 residues long. The DNA for the CDR3 is TGTGCCACCAGCTTGATCGGACAGGGGGCTTTTGCCTTC. Encoded protein: CATSLIGQGAFAF. The full variable domain, its missing parts supplied by reference TRBV7-6 and TRBJ1-2, is GAGVSQSPRYKVTKRGQDVALRCDPISGHVSLYWYRQALGQGPEFLTYFNYEAQQDKSGLPNDRFSAERPEGSISTLTIQRTEQRDSAMYRCATSLIGQGAFAFGSGTRLTVV.

This clonotype was detected ten times or more. The chain combines TRBV11-2 with TRBJ1-3, with a possible D match to TRBD1 (6 bases). The V end was cut by 5 bases, the J end by 6 bases, with 20 bases between. Germline V lookup: CDR1 SGHAT, CDR2 FQNNGV. This CDR3 spans 16 amino acids. The CDR3 nucleotides read TGTGCCAGCAGCCTCCGACAGGCCCCACGAGCAAACACCATATATTTT. It specifies CASSLRQAPRANTIYF.